This TCR beta chain stems from a study of T cell responses to AZD1222 COVID-19 vaccine. The CDR3 runs to 16 residues. V was trimmed by 0 bases and J by 3 bases, leaving 9 bases between them. The germline V gene encodes CDR1 LNHDA and CDR2 SQIVND (reference sequence). Comment on this clone: The antigen remains undetermined.

General study results and limits: Repertoire sampling occurred only after the peak T cell response.

Libraries were prepared by immunoSEQ multiplex PCR; TCRdb keeps only in-frame clonotypes and omits some of them. In the table there are roughly 50,000 clones, about 90% of which are singletons. The chain uses TRBV19 and TRBJ1-6; a weak D match, TRBD1 (5 bases). Sequencing was performed on peripheral blood, taken on day 0 of AZD1222 vaccination. The sequence derives from an adult in good health. CDR3 DNA sequence: TGTGCCAGTAGTATAGAGGGGGGTATCTATAATTCACCCCTCCACTTT. Translated, it gives CASSIEGGIYNSPLHF.